The 17 T cell receptor beta chains given below trace back to one sample, sequenced in a study of shared clonotypes between healthy human individuals. Assay used: immunoSEQ multiplex PCR; TCRdb lists only in-frame clones, some missing. The sample holds some 2.4 million clones; under 95% are singletons and the top ten take approximately 0.36%. The sequencing sample was made of naive CD4+ T cells from PBMCs. As for subset: CD45RA+ positively selected. The receptors were gathered from a man aged 18 to 35 in good health. Some clones in this sample may be carry-over from other donors' samples.

This clone is a singleton in its sample. The chain uses TRBV5-6 and TRBJ2-7; TRBD1 aligns across 8 bases. The germline V gene encodes CDR1 SGHDT and CDR2 YYEEEE. CDR3 length equals 15 residues. Trimming cost V 4 bases and J 2 bases; bases outside gene matches: 8. The CDR3 sequence: CASSRPGQATYEQYF. CDR3 bases: TGTGCCAGCAGCCGTCCGGGACAGGCAACCTACGAGCAGTACTTC.

The V gene is TRBV5-1, the J gene TRBJ2-7; 7 bases are a match to TRBD2. This CDR3 spans 15 amino acids. Looked up from germline, CDR1 is SGHRS and CDR2 is YFSETQ. The ends lost 0 bases at V and 3 bases at J; junction bases unmatched: 6. CDR3 loop: CASSLDSSGLYEQYF. For the CDR3, the DNA is TGCGCCAGCAGCTTGGACTCTAGCGGTCTCTACGAGCAGTACTTC.

This clone was counted a single time. The chain joins TRBV6-5 to TRBJ2-3; 12 positions agree with TRBD1. Germline values: CDR1 MNHEY, CDR2 SVGAGI. The CDR3 contains 15 residues. The trim removed 5 bases at V and 5 bases at J, leaving 5 bases unmatched. As DNA, the CDR3 is TGTGCCAGCAGTCGAGGGACAGGGGGCGGAGATACGCAGTATTTT. Amino acid sequence: CASSRGTGGGDTQYF.

The chain has TRBV7-7 and TRBJ2-1, with 10 bases fitting TRBD2. Germline V gene lookup returns CDR1 SSHAT and CDR2 FNYEAQ (reference sequence). The J segment lost 6 bases and the V segment lost 1 base, leaving 6 bases of the junction unmatched. This CDR3 comprises 16 residues. CDR3 sequence: CASSLGPAGGGNEQFF. The CDR3 DNA reads as TGTGCCAGCAGCTTAGGTCCAGCGGGAGGGGGCAATGAGCAGTTCTTC.

This chain links TRBV15 with TRBJ2-5, with 7 nucleotides matching TRBD1. Germline assignment: CDR1 LNHNV and CDR2 YYDKDF (reference sequence). V lost 3 bases and J lost 6; bases outside the gene matches: 4. This CDR3 is built from 13 residues. CDR3 residues: CATSRGTAQTQYF. DNA of the CDR3: TGTGCCACCAGCAGGGGGACAGCCCAGACCCAGTACTTC.

The rearrangement links TRBV19 to TRBJ1-1; D uncertain. The CDR3 runs to 13 residues. Trimming cost V 4 bases and J 7 bases, with 13 bases left between them. Germline V gives CDR1 LNHDA, CDR2 SQIVND (reference sequence). DNA of the CDR3: TGTGCCAGTAGTACCTTGCCGGGGATTGAAGCTTTCTTT. Its protein is CASSTLPGIEAFF.

Concerning this clone itself: At one of its ends the junction is not consistent with the germline gene, which may arise from a read error. The V gene is TRBV11-2, the J gene TRBJ2-5; D not certain. This CDR3 spans 12 amino acids. Germline CDR1 SGHAT, CDR2 FQNNGV. CDR3 sequence reads: CASSRYREAQYF. The CDR3, as DNA: TGTGCCAGCAGCCGCTACAGAGAGGCCCAGTACTTC.

The chain carries TRBV6-1 and TRBJ1-5; the D gene is possibly TRBD1 (5 bases). V lost 6 bases and J 4 bases, leaving 13 bases between the germline ends. This CDR3 has 14 residues. Germline V CDR1 and CDR2: MNHNS, SASEGT. This CDR3 reads CASREGPYNQPQHF. The CDR3 nucleotides read TGTGCCAGCAGGGAGGGACCCTATAATCAGCCCCAGCATTTT.

This clone has only a few counts. The chain employs TRBV28 and TRBJ2-1; 13 nucleotides align to TRBD2. Germline CDR1 and CDR2: MDHEN and SYDVKM. V shed 4 bases and J 8 bases; nucleotides not matched to a gene: 2. The CDR3 is made up of 14 amino acids. The CDR3: CASSWTSGSDEQFF. The CDR3 DNA reads as TGTGCCAGCAGTTGGACTAGCGGGAGCGATGAGCAGTTCTTC. The variable domain in full, completed from reference TRBV28 and TRBJ2-1, reads DVKVTQSSRYLVKRTGEKVFLECVQDMDHENMFWYRQDPGLGLRLIYFSYDVKMKEKGDIPEGYSVSREKKERFSLILESASTNQTSMYLCASSWTSGSDEQFFGPGTRLTVL.

The chain combines TRBV30 with TRBJ2-7; D possibly corresponds to TRBD1 (7 bases). V lost 0 bases, J lost 4 bases, and 16 bases lay in between. The CDR3 covers 15 residues. CDR1 and CDR2 (germline): GTSNPN, SVGIG (reference sequence). The CDR3, as DNA: TGTGCCTGGAGTGTTCGGGGGACAGCCTATTACGAGCAGTACTTC. This sequence encodes CAWSVRGTAYYEQYF.

This clone was detected only a few times. Here the CDR3 reads CASRGTGNTEAFF. CDR3 nucleotide sequence: TGTGCCAGCAGAGGGACGGGAAACACTGAAGCTTTCTTT. The rearrangement joins TRBV11-2 to TRBJ1-1; the D gene is possibly TRBD1 (5 bases). V lost 6 bases and J lost 2, with 10 bases in between. CDR3 length: 13 amino acids. Germline V gene lookup returns CDR1 SGHAT and CDR2 FQNNGV.

The genes are TRBV6-5 and TRBJ1-4; tentatively, D is TRBD1 (5 bases). Per germline, CDR1 MNHEY and CDR2 SVGAGI. The CDR3 contains 16 residues. V dropped 2 bases and J dropped 1 base, with 11 bases sitting between them. The CDR3: CASSYKGTGTNEKLFF. Written as DNA, the CDR3 is TGTGCCAGCAGTTACAAGGGGACGGGAACTAATGAAAAACTGTTTTTT.

This chain connects TRBV18 to TRBJ1-1; D is undetermined. The CDR3 totals 14 residues. Per germline, CDR1 KGHSH and CDR2 LQKENI. V was pared by 4 bases and J by 3 bases, with 12 bases between. CDR3 amino acids: CASSRNLGDTEAFF. The CDR3 region has the DNA TGTGCCAGCTCACGGAACCTGGGCGACACTGAAGCTTTCTTT.

V and J are TRBV28 and TRBJ2-2; 8 bases line up with TRBD2. V shed 3 bases, J shed 7 bases, and the junction held 16 bases outside the gene matches. Germline V lookup: CDR1 MDHEN, CDR2 SYDVKM. This CDR3 region has 18 residues. DNA for the CDR3: TGTGCCAGCAGTTTGGCGGGAGGCCCATTGGGGGTAGGCGGGGAGCTGTTTTTT. Residues: CASSLAGGPLGVGGELFF. Looking up the rest from reference TRBV28 and TRBJ2-2 gives the full variable domain: DVKVTQSSRYLVKRTGEKVFLECVQDMDHENMFWYRQDPGLGLRLIYFSYDVKMKEKGDIPEGYSVSREKKERFSLILESASTNQTSMYLCASSLAGGPLGVGGELFFGEGSRLTVL.

The chain recombines TRBV6-6 with TRBJ2-4; TRBD1 might be the D (7 bases). V was cut by 6 bases and J by 8 bases, with 17 bases left in between. Germline CDR1 MNHNY, CDR2 SVGAGI (reference sequence). The CDR3 runs 14 residues. The CDR3, as DNA: TGTGCCAGCAGCTCGGGGGACAGCCAGGACATTCAGTACTTC. Encoded protein: CASSSGDSQDIQYF.

The CDR3 bases are TGTGCCAGCAGCCCGAGGACAGGGGGCTCCTACGAGCAGTACTTC. This sequence encodes CASSPRTGGSYEQYF. The V and J genes are TRBV25-1 and TRBJ2-7, with 10 nucleotides matching TRBD1. Trimming cost V 6 bases and J 0 bases; bases outside gene matches: 5. The CDR3 length is 15 residues. Germline assignment: CDR1 MGHDK and CDR2 SYGVNS.

A word on this clone: At the DNA level, this CDR3 is encoded by other sequences in the same sample as well. V and J are TRBV5-1 and TRBJ2-5; a weak D match, TRBD1 (6 bases). The CDR3 is 13 amino acids. Per the germline V gene, CDR1 is SGHRS and CDR2 is YFSETQ. V lost 1 base, J lost 4 bases, and 8 bases lay in between. CDR3 in amino acids: CASSLWTAETQYF. The CDR3 DNA sequence: TGCGCCAGCAGCTTGTGGACAGCAGAGACCCAGTACTTC.